The 18 T cell receptor beta chains reported below all come from one sample, sequenced in a study of human T cells and chemical hapten exposure. As to time point: patch test 1, 2 weeks after DPC sensitization. The treatment was: therapeutic diphenylcyclopropenone sensitization with weekly scalp DPC. MiXCR was run by TCRdb on the RACE reads, yielding one entry per CDR3 protein. Among 100,000 to 150,000 distinct CDR3 sequences listed, roughly an eighth were seen once. The source was whole blood, collected in connection with sensitization to the hapten diphenylcyclopropenone (DPC). These receptor sequences come from a man between 18 and 35 years old with alopecia areata. Some clones in this sample may be carry-over from other donors' samples.

The table lists this clonotype with a few counts. The chain employs TRBV4-2 and TRBJ2-1, with 13 bases matching TRBD2. With V trimmed by 4 bases and J by 9 bases, 9 bases remained unmatched. Germline CDR1 reads LGHNA; CDR2 reads YNFKEQ. The CDR3 spans 16 residues. The CDR3 coding sequence is TGTGCCAGCAGCCCTTCTCCGGGACTAGCGGGGCCTGAGCAGTTCTTC. Amino acid sequence: CASSPSPGLAGPEQFF.

The CDR3 coding sequence is TGTGCCAGCAGCTGGGACAGGACCACCGGGGAGCTGTTTTTT. Amino acids: CASSWDRTTGELFF. V and J are TRBV5-6 and TRBJ2-2; 8 positions agree with TRBD1. Trimming at V came to 3 bases and at J to 4 bases, leaving 2 bases not matched to a gene. This CDR3 spans 14 amino acids. Germline values: CDR1 SGHDT, CDR2 YYEEEE.

This clonotype came up once. The V call is TRBV18, the J call TRBJ1-1; 8 bases fit TRBD1. J was trimmed by 4 bases and V by 6 bases; bases with no gene match: 10. The germline V gene has CDR1 KGHSH and CDR2 LQKENI. The CDR3 has 15 amino acids. CDR3 loop: CASSPGGHLGTEAFF. The CDR3 nucleotides are TGTGCCAGCTCGCCAGGGGGCCACCTTGGCACTGAAGCTTTCTTT.

There are a few counts of this clonotype. The chain combines TRBV29-1 with TRBJ2-3; 9 positions agree with TRBD1. V shed 6 bases, J shed 1 base, and the junction held 2 bases outside the gene matches. CDR1 SQVTM and CDR2 ANQGSEA come from the germline V gene. The CDR3 spans 13 residues. Written as DNA, the CDR3 is TGCAGCGTGAGACAGGGGGGCACAGATACGCAGTATTTT. It specifies CSVRQGGTDTQYF.

This clonotype has only a few counts. The rearrangement uses TRBV19 and TRBJ2-7; no reliable D call. Per the germline V gene, CDR1 is LNHDA and CDR2 is SQIVND (reference sequence). V was shortened by 5 bases and J by 7 bases, with 15 bases between the two germline ends. The CDR3 sequence is 13 residues long. The chain's CDR3 is CASSPTPLGEQYF. The CDR3 DNA is TGTGCCAGTAGTCCTACTCCCCTCGGAGAGCAGTACTTC.

The table lists this clonotype with a few counts. This chain joins TRBV2 and TRBJ2-5, with D possibly matching TRBD1 (6 bases). Germline V lookup: CDR1 SNHLY, CDR2 FYNNEI. CDR3 length equals 15 residues. Trimming cost V 8 bases and J 3 bases, with 19 bases left between them. The CDR3: CASLTPGAGEETQYF. In DNA, the CDR3 is TGTGCCAGCCTAACACCTGGGGCAGGGGAAGAGACCCAGTACTTC.

This clonotype was picked up a small number of times. The chain carries TRBV29-1 and TRBJ1-2; the D is unclear. Per the germline V gene, CDR1 is SQVTM and CDR2 is ANQGSEA. Between the trimmed V and J ends, which lost 7 bases and 4 bases, there was a span of 16 bases. The CDR3 totals 13 residues. The CDR3 loop reads CSAEMDRGYGYTF. The CDR3 DNA is TGCAGCGCGGAGATGGACCGAGGCTATGGCTACACCTTC.

This clonotype was counted only a few times. V usage is TRBV6-2 or TRBV6-3 and J usage is TRBJ1-1, with D tentatively TRBD1 (5 bases). V was cut by 6 bases and J by 6 bases, with 11 bases left in between. The germline V gene has CDR1 MNHEY and CDR2 SVGEGT. The CDR3 spans 12 residues. The DNA for the CDR3 is TGTGCCAGCAGCCTCACCAGGGCTGAAGCTTTCTTT. Translated: CASSLTRAEAFF.

In this sample, this clonotype turned up many times. Here the CDR3 reads CASSWGQHHNEQFF. The DNA of the CDR3 is TGCGCCAGCAGCTGGGGACAGCACCACAATGAGCAGTTCTTC. The chain uses TRBV5-1 and TRBJ2-1; 7 nucleotides agree with TRBD1. The CDR3 loop spans 14 amino acids. Germline trimming cut 3 bases from V and 5 bases from J; bases unmatched to any gene: 5. The germline gives CDR1 SGHRS, CDR2 YFSETQ. Variable domain in full (rest from reference TRBV5-1 and TRBJ2-1): KAGVTQTPRYLIKTRGQQVTLSCSPISGHRSVSWYQQTPGQGLQFLFEYFSETQRNKGNFPGRFSGRQFSNSRSEMNVSTLELGDSALYLCASSWGQHHNEQFFGPGTRLTVL.

The chain joins TRBV29-1 to TRBJ2-3, with a possible D match to TRBD2 (5 bases). Germline CDR1 SQVTM, CDR2 ANQGSEA. The CDR3 runs to 13 residues. V was shortened by 5 bases and J by 2 bases, with 11 bases between the two germline ends. The CDR3 DNA follows: TGCAGCGTTAAGGCGGGTGACACAGATACGCAGTATTTT. Translated, it gives CSVKAGDTDTQYF.

This clonotype turned up a few times. The chain combines TRBV4-1 with TRBJ1-5, with a possible D match to TRBD1 (6 bases). V was pared by 3 bases and J by 4 bases, with 19 bases between. Germline V gives CDR1 MGHRA, CDR2 YSYEKL. The CDR3 length is 17 residues. The CDR3 loop is CASSQLLQGPANQPQHF. The CDR3 nucleotides read TGCGCCAGCAGCCAGCTTTTACAGGGTCCAGCAAATCAGCCCCAGCATTTT.

This clonotype was counted a few times. The gene calls are TRBV5-5 and TRBJ2-2, with 7 bases identical to TRBD1. Losses at the gene ends were 0 bases for V and 5 bases for J; bases not matched to a gene: 4. The CDR3 contains 15 residues. Germline CDR1 reads SGHKS; CDR2 reads YYEKEE (reference sequence). CDR3 bases: TGTGCCAGCAGCTTGGGGGACAGATATACCGGGGAGCTGTTTTTT. It translates to CASSLGDRYTGELFF.

This clonotype was observed at least ten times. The chain couples TRBV7-9 to TRBJ2-2, with D possibly called TRBD1 or TRBD2 (6 bases each). Germline values: CDR1 SEHNR, CDR2 FQNEAQ (reference sequence). This CDR3 has 16 residues. Trimming stripped 6 bases from V and 5 bases from J, with 19 bases between. For the CDR3, the DNA is TGTGCCAGCAGTCCTCGGACAGCCGCGGGAACCGGGGAGCTGTTTTTT. Protein sequence: CASSPRTAAGTGELFF.

This clonotype has ten or more counts. CDR3 DNA sequence: TGTGCCAGCAGCTTTCGCGTCCCCCGGTATGGCTACACCTTC. Its translation: CASSFRVPRYGYTF. J is TRBJ1-2 and V is TRBV11-2; D gene unclear. Germline V gene data show CDR1 as SGHAT and CDR2 as FQNNGV. The germline V and J ends were trimmed by 3 bases and 5 bases, with 13 bases remaining between them. The CDR3 extends over 14 amino acids.

This clonotype occurred a few times. The rearrangement links TRBV5-1 to TRBJ2-5, with 8 bases that match TRBD1. V lost 2 bases to trimming and J lost 4 bases; unmatched junction nucleotides: 1. The CDR3 length is 13 residues. Germline loops: CDR1 SGHRS, CDR2 YFSETQ. CDR3 sequence reads: CASSFTGGETQYF. In DNA form, the CDR3 reads TGCGCCAGCAGCTTCACAGGGGGAGAGACCCAGTACTTC. Full variable domain (outside the CDR3, taken from reference TRBV5-1 and TRBJ2-5): KAGVTQTPRYLIKTRGQQVTLSCSPISGHRSVSWYQQTPGQGLQFLFEYFSETQRNKGNFPGRFSGRQFSNSRSEMNVSTLELGDSALYLCASSFTGGETQYFGPGTRLLVL.

The V call is TRBV4-3, the J call TRBJ2-1, with D tentatively TRBD1 (5 bases). The CDR3 loop spans 16 amino acids. The germline gives CDR1 LGHNA, CDR2 YSLEER. The V gene lost 0 bases and the J gene lost 10 bases, with 19 bases spanning the gap. CDR3 DNA: TGCGCCAGCAGCCAAGAGGGGCCAGGGCTTGAGTGGGAGCAGTTCTTC. Amino acids: CASSQEGPGLEWEQFF.

This clonotype was found many times. The rearrangement links TRBV28 to TRBJ2-3; possibly TRBD1 or TRBD2 for D (6 bases each). CDR1 MDHEN and CDR2 SYDVKM come from the germline V gene. The V and J ends lost 3 bases and 5 bases respectively, with 15 bases between them. The CDR3 runs 15 residues. The CDR3 nucleotides are TGTGCCAGCAGTTTCCTAGGGGGGCAGATAGATACGCAGTATTTT. Its translation is CASSFLGGQIDTQYF.

In its sample, this clonotype was seen a few times. The CDR3 loop reads CASSLGRNQETQYF. The DNA for the CDR3 is TGTGCCAGCAGCTTAGGACGGAACCAAGAGACCCAGTACTTC. The V call is TRBV11-3, the J call TRBJ2-5; D not certain. This CDR3 is built from 14 residues. Trimming left V 1 base short and J 0 bases short, with 6 bases between. CDR1 SGHNT and CDR2 YENEEA come from the germline V gene.